The source of this T cell receptor (beta chain) is a study of T cells in Graves' hyperthyroidism and ophthalmopathy. Trimming shortened V by 1 base and J by 5 bases, and 14 bases separated the two germline ends. The CDR3 covers 15 residues. This clonotype was detected ten times or more. Hyperthyroidism, newly diagnosed and lasting under 2 months, affected patients aged 18 to 65. PBMCs were derived from roughly 10 ml fresh peripheral blood. TCR beta CDR3 region amplification was performed from RNA transcripts. Initially, a first-round RT-PCR of the TCR CDR3 employed the HTBI primer set. TCRdb ran MiXCR on the multiplex PCR reads and lists one entry per CDR3 protein. This table holds fewer than 350,000 distinct CDR3 sequences, 18% found once.

The chain uses TRBV12-3 or TRBV12-4 and TRBJ1-1; D is ambiguous. Sequences were obtained from blood. The TCR sequence derives from a woman aged 45 to 65 with Graves' hyperthyroidism. Here the CDR3 DNA reads TGTGCCAGCAGTTTAGTTCCTTCTATGGGAACTGAAGCTTTCTTT. Its translation: CASSLVPSMGTEAFF.